The source of this T cell receptor beta chain is a study of CD8 T cells in ankylosing spondylitis. This clonotype was counted a few times. Its antigen is as yet unknown. General study findings and limits: A motif of eight or nine highly homologous TCR beta variants was seen as apparently characteristic of ankylosing spondylitis blood. In reactive arthritis synovial fluid and blood, some motif variants had been reported before. Reportedly, significant enrichment of disease-linked clones occurred in matched ankylosing spondylitis synovial fluid. Within peripheral blood, clones linked to disease were CD8+ and relatively rare.

Via MiXCR, TCRdb re-called the 5' RACE reads, giving one row per CDR3 protein. In the table there are hundreds of thousands of distinct CDR3 sequences, roughly a quarter of which are singletons. V shed 1 base and J shed 0 bases, with 4 bases lying between them. Germline-derived CDR1 and CDR2 are SGHNT and YYREEE (reference sequence). This CDR3 is 13 amino acids long. This TCR derives from a male donor with ankylosing spondylitis. The sample was blood, either unsorted or a sorted T cell fraction (not recorded which). The chain employs TRBV5-4 and TRBJ2-5, with D unresolved. The CDR3 region has the DNA TGTGCCAGCAGCTTGCCTAACCAAGAGACCCAGTACTTC. Translation: CASSLPNQETQYF.